The 19 T cell receptor beta chains below all came from one sample that was sequenced in a study of OX40 agonist ivuxolimab in advanced cancers. Libraries were prepared by immunoSEQ multiplex PCR; TCRdb keeps only in-frame clonotypes and omits some of them. The sample carries about 99,000 clones, 90% to 96% recorded once. The input for sequencing was CD4+ or CD8+ T cells sorted from blood, taken in a trial of the OX40 agonist ivuxolimab. All receptors derive from an adult with an advanced solid tumor such as melanoma, head and neck, liver or kidney cancer.

This clone has only one observation. This chain uses TRBV7-9 with TRBJ1-4; D is ambiguous. Trimming cost V 3 bases and J 7 bases, with 6 bases left between them. This CDR3 spans 12 amino acids. CDR1 is SEHNR and CDR2 is FQNEAQ in the germline V gene (reference sequence). As DNA, the CDR3 is TGTGCCAGCAGCTTGAACACTGAAAAACTGTTTTTT. Translated: CASSLNTEKLFF.

This chain joins TRBV27 and TRBJ2-7; D is undetermined. CDR3 length: 15 residues. Germline CDR1 MNHEY, CDR2 SMNVEV (reference sequence). V was clipped by 3 bases and J by 3 bases, with 15 bases between them. The CDR3: CASSFSADTRYEQYF. CDR3 DNA: TGTGCCAGCAGTTTTTCGGCCGATACGCGCTACGAGCAGTACTTC.

This sequence joins TRBV28 and TRBJ1-1; no clear D gene. The CDR3 runs to 11 residues. Germline CDR1 is MDHEN and CDR2 is SYDVKM. The V and J ends lost 7 bases and 7 bases respectively, with 10 bases between them. CDR3 sequence: CASILNREAFF. The CDR3 DNA reads as TGTGCCAGCATCCTAAATCGTGAAGCTTTCTTT.

This clone was seen once. V is TRBV4-3 and J is TRBJ2-2, with no clear D. The germline V gene encodes CDR1 LGHNA and CDR2 YSLEER. V dropped 4 bases and J dropped 3 bases, with 18 bases sitting between them. The CDR3 contains 17 residues. The CDR3 spells CASSPRSQLPDTGELFF. The CDR3 DNA reads TGCGCCAGCAGCCCGCGGAGCCAGCTCCCCGACACCGGGGAGCTGTTTTTT.

The gene calls are TRBV19 and TRBJ1-4; D may be TRBD1 (6 bases). Between the trimmed V and J ends, which lost 5 bases and 2 bases, there was a span of 12 bases. CDR3 length: 15 amino acids. Germline V gives CDR1 LNHDA, CDR2 SQIVND (reference sequence). The CDR3, as DNA: TGTGCCAGTAGTGGCCAACAGGGTACTAATGAAAAACTGTTTTTT. Its translation is CASSGQQGTNEKLFF.

CDR3 loop: CASSLYRGPNTEAFF. The CDR3 DNA reads TGTGCCAGCAGTTTATACAGGGGGCCGAACACTGAAGCTTTCTTT. The V call is TRBV28, the J call TRBJ1-1, with TRBD1 matching 9 bases. V lost 1 base and J lost 1; bases outside the gene matches: 1. Germline lookup yields CDR1 MDHEN and CDR2 SYDVKM. The CDR3 consists of 15 residues.

The CDR3 DNA reads as TGTGCCAGCAGCTTAAGTCGGGAGAATGGTGAGCAGTTCTTC. As protein: CASSLSRENGEQFF. The V call is TRBV11-2, the J call TRBJ2-1, with D possibly TRBD2 on 6 matching bases. CDR3 length: 14 residues. V was clipped by 2 bases and J by 9 bases, with 14 bases between them. Germline values: CDR1 SGHAT, CDR2 FQNNGV.

This clone was detected once. The chain combines TRBV5-6 with TRBJ2-7; D remains ambiguous. Germline V gives CDR1 SGHDT, CDR2 YYEEEE. V was clipped by 5 bases and J by 4 bases, with 13 bases between them. CDR3 length: 13 amino acids. In DNA form, the CDR3 reads TGTGCCAGCAGTCTCGGCCCTGATTACGAGCAGTACTTC. Translating it yields CASSLGPDYEQYF.

The chain joins TRBV5-4 to TRBJ2-2, with D maybe TRBD2 (5 bases). Trimming left V 1 base short and J 8 bases short, with 9 bases between. CDR3 size: 13 residues. Germline assignment: CDR1 SGHNT and CDR2 YYREEE (reference sequence). CDR3 in amino acids: CASSLPPGGELFF. CDR3 sequence (DNA): TGTGCCAGCAGCTTGCCCCCGGGGGGGGAGCTGTTTTTT.

The J gene is TRBJ1-1, the V gene TRBV7-9; the D is unclear. V lost 4 bases and J lost 6, with 6 bases in between. The V gene's germline CDR1 is SEHNR and CDR2 FQNEAQ (reference sequence). The CDR3 runs 11 residues. The CDR3 sequence: CASSWSPEAFF. Written as DNA, the CDR3 is TGTGCCAGCAGCTGGAGCCCTGAAGCTTTCTTT.

The chain joins TRBV2 to TRBJ2-5, with D unresolved. V was trimmed by 0 bases and J by 5 bases, leaving 7 bases between them. The length of the CDR3 is 13 residues. The germline CDR1 and CDR2 sequences are SNHLY and FYNNEI. The CDR3 reads CASSEAGPETQYF. The CDR3 region has the DNA TGTGCCAGCAGTGAAGCAGGGCCGGAGACCCAGTACTTC.

The chain has TRBV11-2 and TRBJ2-2, with 7 bases identical to TRBD1. Germline V CDR1 and CDR2: SGHAT, FQNNGV. Unmatched junction bases numbered 12, after V lost 4 bases and J lost 7 bases. CDR3 size: 16 residues. The CDR3 DNA sequence: TGTGCCAGCAGCTCCATCGACAGGGAGCGCGGCGGGGAGCTGTTTTTT. Amino acids: CASSSIDRERGGELFF.

The chain employs TRBV19 and TRBJ1-4; D gene uncertain. This CDR3 region has 14 residues. Looked up from germline, CDR1 is LNHDA and CDR2 is SQIVND (reference sequence). V was pared by 4 bases and J by 4 bases, with 10 bases between. The chain's CDR3 is CASSTGVGNEKLFF. CDR3 sequence (DNA): TGTGCCAGTAGTACAGGAGTGGGTAATGAAAAACTGTTTTTT.

The chain has TRBV7-3 and TRBJ2-3; 9 nucleotides align to TRBD2. The CDR3 extends over 18 amino acids. CDR1 and CDR2 (germline): SGHTA, FQGTGA. V shed 0 bases and J 2 bases; nucleotides not matched to a gene: 9. The CDR3 reads CASSLTIAGDPLTDTQYF. The CDR3 DNA sequence: TGTGCCAGCAGCTTAACGATAGCGGGGGACCCTCTCACAGATACGCAGTATTTT.

J is TRBJ1-5 and V is TRBV21-1. TRBV21-1 is a known pseudogene. The CDR3 has 14 amino acids. The CDR3 region has the DNA TGTGCCAGCAGCTACTACTGGGGTTTTCAGCCCCAGCATTTT. Translated: CASSYYWGFQPQHF.

The V gene is TRBV4-3, the J gene TRBJ1-2; the D is unclear. From germline, CDR1 is LGHNA and CDR2 YSLEER. Trimming left V 4 bases short and J 4 bases short, with 16 bases between. This CDR3 region has 15 residues. The CDR3 reads CASSPRPLEPYGYTF. Here the CDR3 DNA reads TGCGCCAGCAGCCCAAGGCCCCTGGAGCCCTATGGCTACACCTTC.

The V call is TRBV4-1, the J call TRBJ2-7, with 11 positions matching TRBD2. Germline values: CDR1 MGHRA, CDR2 YSYEKL. This CDR3 region has 18 residues. The V gene end was trimmed by 2 bases and the J gene end by 0 bases; junction bases not matched to a gene: 9. CDR3: CASSQHASGGYSSYEQYF. CDR3 in DNA: TGCGCCAGCAGCCAACACGCTAGCGGGGGGTACAGCTCCTACGAGCAGTACTTC.

This clone was seen once. This sequence joins TRBV5-4 and TRBJ1-2; possibly TRBD1 for D (6 bases). This CDR3 is built from 17 residues. V was trimmed by 6 bases and J by 6 bases, leaving 27 bases between them. In germline, CDR1 is SGHNT, CDR2 YYREEE (reference sequence). The CDR3 here is CASIDLNSAGTLDGYTF. The CDR3 DNA sequence: TGTGCCAGCATTGACCTTAATTCTGCCGGGACATTGGATGGCTACACCTTC.

The chain is built from TRBV7-9 and TRBJ2-5; tentative D call: TRBD2 (6 bases). Germline values: CDR1 SEHNR, CDR2 FQNEAQ (reference sequence). V dropped 3 bases and J dropped 5 bases, with 19 bases sitting between them. This CDR3 spans 16 amino acids. As DNA, the CDR3 is TGTGCCAGCAGCTTTATTGTTTTGGAGGGTCTGGAGACCCAGTACTTC. Amino acids: CASSFIVLEGLETQYF.